This section outlines one T cell receptor beta chain sequence together with its context. The V and J ends lost 6 bases and 4 bases respectively, with 12 bases between them. CDR1 is SNHLY and CDR2 is FYNNEI in the germline V gene. This CDR3 spans 14 amino acids. The sample originates from a study of cytomegalovirus exposure and HLA in healthy donors. Produced via immunoSEQ multiplex PCR; TCRdb's table is partial and in-frame only. The sample holds 200,000 to 300,000 clones, approximately 84% seen once. Sequences were obtained from PBMCs. This clonotype originated in a man aged 18 to 29 in good health and CMV-seropositive. The chain recombines TRBV2 with TRBJ1-4; the D gene is possibly TRBD1 (5 bases). As DNA, the CDR3 is TGTGCCAGCAGCATGGGCAGGGTTAATGAAAAACTGTTTTTT. Encoded protein: CASSMGRVNEKLFF. Filled out from reference TRBV2 and TRBJ1-4, the complete variable domain reads EPEVTQTPSHQVTQMGQEVILRCVPISNHLYFYWYRQILGQKVEFLVSFYNNEISEKSEIFDDQFSVERPDGSNFTLKIRSTKLEDSAMYFCASSMGRVNEKLFFGSGTQLSVL.